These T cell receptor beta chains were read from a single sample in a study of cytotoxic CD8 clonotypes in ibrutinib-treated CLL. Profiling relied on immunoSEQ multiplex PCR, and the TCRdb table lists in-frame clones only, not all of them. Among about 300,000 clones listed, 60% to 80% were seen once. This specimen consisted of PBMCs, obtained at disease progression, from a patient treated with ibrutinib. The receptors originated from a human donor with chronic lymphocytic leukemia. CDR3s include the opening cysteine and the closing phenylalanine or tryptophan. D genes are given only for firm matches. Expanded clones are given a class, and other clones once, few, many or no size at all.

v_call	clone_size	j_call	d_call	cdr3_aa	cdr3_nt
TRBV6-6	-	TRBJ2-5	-	CASREGRGKETQYF	TGTGCCAGCAGGGAGGGCAGGGGAAAGGAGACCCAGTACTTC
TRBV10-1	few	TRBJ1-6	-	CASSEEGSGYNSPLHF	TGCGCCAGCAGTGAAGAGGGTTCGGGGTATAATTCACCCCTCCACTTT
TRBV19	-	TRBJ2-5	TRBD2	CASSTLRASGRGETQYF	TGTGCCAGTAGTACCCTGAGGGCTAGCGGGAGGGGAGAGACCCAGTACTTC
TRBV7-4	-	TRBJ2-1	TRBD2	CASSSPGLAAAYEQFF	TGTGCCAGCAGCTCCCCGGGACTAGCCGCCGCCTATGAGCAGTTCTTC
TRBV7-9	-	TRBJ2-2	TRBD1	CASSPGTVNTGELFF	TGTGCCAGCAGCCCCGGGACAGTAAACACCGGGGAGCTGTTTTTT
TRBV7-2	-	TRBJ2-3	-	CASSSRFTDTQYF	TGTGCCAGCAGCTCACGATTCACAGATACGCAGTATTTT
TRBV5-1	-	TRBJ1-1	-	CASRVGAEAFF	TGCGCCAGCAGAGTTGGGGCTGAAGCTTTCTTT
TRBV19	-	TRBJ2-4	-	CASSIAGHQLAKNIQYF	TGTGCCAGTAGTATAGCGGGACACCAGTTAGCCAAAAACATTCAGTACTTC
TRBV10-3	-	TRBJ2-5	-	CAISESGGLLTQYF	TGTGCCATCAGTGAGAGCGGCGGGCTGTTGACCCAGTACTTC
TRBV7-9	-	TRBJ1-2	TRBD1	CASSFPGTEYNYGYTF	TGTGCCAGCAGCTTTCCCGGGACAGAGTACAACTATGGCTACACCTTC
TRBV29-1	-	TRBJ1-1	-	CSVETFQNTEAFF	TGCAGCGTTGAGACATTTCAGAACACTGAAGCTTTCTTT
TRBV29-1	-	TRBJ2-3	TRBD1	CSVERFRGGRFTDTQYF	TGCAGCGTTGAAAGGTTTCGAGGGGGCCGGTTCACAGATACGCAGTATTTT
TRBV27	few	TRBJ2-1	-	CASRQSGSYNEQFF	TGTGCCAGCAGGCAAAGCGGATCCTACAATGAGCAGTTCTTC
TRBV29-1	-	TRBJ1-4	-	CSAKTDNEKLFF	TGCAGCGCCAAGACGGACAATGAAAAACTGTTTTTT
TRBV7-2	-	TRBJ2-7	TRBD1	CASSLVQGSHYEQYF	TGTGCCAGCAGCTTAGTACAGGGGTCACACTACGAGCAGTACTTC
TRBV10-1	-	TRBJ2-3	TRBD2	CASSAGGADTQYF	TGCGCCAGCAGCGCGGGGGGCGCAGATACGCAGTATTTT
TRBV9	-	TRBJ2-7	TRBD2	CASSVAPSGRYEQYF	TGTGCCAGCAGCGTAGCCCCTAGCGGGAGATACGAGCAGTACTTC
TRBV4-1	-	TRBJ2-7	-	CASSPRVAGPYEQYF	TGCGCCAGCAGCCCCCGGGTGGCAGGTCCCTACGAGCAGTACTTC
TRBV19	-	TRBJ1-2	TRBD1	CASIAIGTGGHGYTF	TGTGCCAGTATTGCTATCGGGACAGGGGGACATGGCTACACCTTC
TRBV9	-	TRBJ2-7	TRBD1	CASSPGTGPYEQYF	TGTGCCAGCAGCCCCGGGACAGGGCCCTACGAGCAGTACTTC
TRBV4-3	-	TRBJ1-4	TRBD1	CASSQSTGRNEKLFF	TGCGCCAGCAGCCAATCGACAGGGCGGAACGAAAAACTGTTTTTT
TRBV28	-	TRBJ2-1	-	CASSTGLFLLENEQFF	TGTGCCAGCAGTACGGGACTCTTCTTATTGGAAAATGAGCAGTTCTTC
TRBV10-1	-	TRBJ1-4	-	CASSDPGHSNEKLFF	TGCGCCAGCAGTGATCCGGGACATTCTAATGAAAAACTGTTTTTT
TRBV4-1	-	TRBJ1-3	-	CASSQVQSSGNTIYF	TGCGCCAGCAGCCAAGTACAGAGCTCTGGAAACACCATATATTTT
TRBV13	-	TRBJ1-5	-	CASSLGQGGDQPQHF	TGTGCCAGCAGCTTAGGCCAAGGGGGTGATCAGCCCCAGCATTTT
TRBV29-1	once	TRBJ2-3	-	CSVEDIQLIRTDTQYF	TGCAGCGTTGAAGATATACAGTTAATCCGCACAGATACGCAGTATTTT
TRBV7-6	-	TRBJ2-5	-	CASSPNRETQYF	TGTGCCAGCAGCCCCAACAGAGAGACCCAGTACTTC
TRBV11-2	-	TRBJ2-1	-	CASRDPRDHSYNEQFF	TGTGCCAGCCGAGACCCCCGGGACCACTCCTACAATGAGCAGTTCTTC
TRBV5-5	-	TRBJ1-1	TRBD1	CASSLARTGRGTEAFF	TGTGCCAGCAGCTTGGCCCGGACAGGGCGGGGCACTGAAGCTTTCTTT